One sample yielded the 29 T cell receptor beta chains listed below, sequenced in a study of monozygotic twins with inflammatory bowel disease. TCRdb reprocessed the 5' RACE reads and reports one entry per CDR3 protein, with no DNA. Its table lists approximately 150,000 distinct CDR3 sequences. Sequenced: blood. These receptors were obtained from a human donor with ulcerative colitis or Crohn's disease, or a healthy co-twin of an affected twin (not recorded which).

The CDR3 loop is CASSLGFTLYNEQFF. This chain joins TRBV5-6 and TRBJ2-1. Germline V lookup: CDR1 SGHDT, CDR2 YYEEEE. The CDR3 is 15 residues long.

The V call is TRBV24-1, the J call TRBJ2-5; the TCRdb call, TRBD2, lacks DNA for checking. Germline CDR1 is KGHDR and CDR2 is SFDVKD. The CDR3 is made up of 17 amino acids. The CDR3 reads CATSDSASGGNQETQYF.

V usage is TRBV5-1 and J usage is TRBJ2-3; TCRdb returns TRBD2, unconfirmable since there is no DNA. The CDR3 totals 16 residues. Looked up from germline, CDR1 is SGHRS and CDR2 is YFSETQ. CDR3 loop: CASRQLTSGTGDTQYF.

This chain joins TRBV20-1 and TRBJ2-3. The CDR3 sequence is 16 residues long. Germline values: CDR1 DFQATT, CDR2 SNEGSKA (reference sequence). The CDR3 reads CSARTIRGSSTDTQYF.

The V call is TRBV5-1, the J call TRBJ2-7. The CDR3 length is 15 residues. CDR1 and CDR2 from the germline V gene are SGHRS and YFSETQ. This chain's CDR3 is CASSSQAGEYYEQYF.

The chain is built from TRBV5-1 and TRBJ1-2; absent DNA, TCRdb's TRBD1 call cannot be checked. The CDR3 consists of 15 residues. Germline V gene data show CDR1 as SGHRS and CDR2 as YFSETQ. CDR3 sequence: CASSLTPGGDYGYTF.

CDR3 loop: CASSFTPGGTGELFF. V gene TRBV5-1 combines with J gene TRBJ2-2; checking the TCRdb D call of TRBD1 is not possible without DNA. The CDR3 is 15 residues long. In germline, CDR1 is SGHRS, CDR2 YFSETQ.

The chain recombines TRBV14 with TRBJ2-5; without DNA, the TCRdb call of TRBD2 cannot be checked. Germline assignment: CDR1 SGHDN and CDR2 FVKESK. CDR3 length: 17 amino acids. CDR3 loop: CASSQENRQGLGETQYF.

The V gene is TRBV3-1, the J gene TRBJ2-3; TCRdb selects TRBD2, and the lack of DNA leaves this call unchecked. The CDR3 is made up of 15 amino acids. Germline V gives CDR1 LGHDT, CDR2 YNNKEL (reference sequence). Here the CDR3 reads CASSQTSGFTDTQYF.

The chain carries TRBV20-1 and TRBJ2-3; absent DNA, TCRdb's TRBD1 call cannot be checked. The CDR3 runs 16 residues. The germline CDR1 and CDR2 sequences are DFQATT and SNEGSKA (reference sequence). The CDR3 loop reads CSAYATGQTSTDTQYF.

The chain is built from TRBV6-6 and TRBJ1-1; lacking DNA, the TRBD1 call made by TCRdb goes unchecked. The CDR3 runs 13 residues. Germline CDR1 and CDR2: MNHNY and SVGAGI (reference sequence). CDR3 in amino acids: CASSRQSGTEAFF.

The V call is TRBV5-1, the J call TRBJ1-1; TCRdb indicates TRBD1, and absent DNA this call remains unverified. The length of the CDR3 is 15 residues. CDR1 SGHRS and CDR2 YFSETQ come from the germline V gene. CDR3 protein: CASSLAGTGSREAFF.

The gene calls are TRBV5-1 and TRBJ2-5. This CDR3 has 13 residues. The germline V gene has CDR1 SGHRS and CDR2 YFSETQ. CDR3 protein: CASSSGVQETQYF.

The V gene is TRBV29-1, the J gene TRBJ1-4. Germline V gene data show CDR1 as SQVTM and CDR2 as ANQGSEA. The CDR3 sequence is 13 residues long. The chain's CDR3 is CSVEHGANEKLFF.

CDR3: CASSFVSTSGNTIYF. The chain couples TRBV11-2 to TRBJ1-3. Per germline, CDR1 SGHAT and CDR2 FQNNGV. The CDR3 loop spans 15 amino acids.

The chain joins TRBV19 to TRBJ1-6; no DNA is available, so the TRBD1 call from TCRdb remains unchecked. Germline V gene data show CDR1 as LNHDA and CDR2 as SQIVND (reference sequence). CDR3 length: 11 amino acids. The CDR3 here is CASSIAGTLHF.

The chain links TRBV7-3 to TRBJ1-1. Germline-derived CDR1 and CDR2 are SGHTA and FQGTGA. The CDR3 runs 14 residues. The CDR3 loop is CASSLAGPSTEAFF.

This sequence joins TRBV15 and TRBJ2-7; TCRdb outputs TRBD1, but without DNA this stays unchecked. Per germline, CDR1 LNHNV and CDR2 YYDKDF (reference sequence). The CDR3 is made up of 15 amino acids. The CDR3 protein is CATSRDGTGSGEQYF.

The chain is built from TRBV5-4 and TRBJ2-5. The CDR3 loop spans 13 amino acids. Germline CDR1 reads SGHNT; CDR2 reads YYREEE (reference sequence). CDR3: CASSTPTQETQYF.

This chain joins TRBV20-1 and TRBJ2-3; the TCRdb call, TRBD1, lacks DNA for checking. This CDR3 is 14 amino acids long. Germline loops: CDR1 DFQATT, CDR2 SNEGSKA (reference sequence). CDR3 sequence reads: CSAKDRGLSDTQYF.

This rearrangement joins TRBV3-1 to TRBJ1-2. Germline loops: CDR1 LGHDT, CDR2 YNNKEL (reference sequence). The CDR3 has 11 amino acids. CDR3 protein: CASRGFYGYTF.

V gene TRBV27 combines with J gene TRBJ2-5; TCRdb names TRBD1, which stays unverified in the absence of DNA. Per germline, CDR1 MNHEY and CDR2 SMNVEV (reference sequence). The CDR3 is made up of 16 amino acids. CDR3 sequence reads: CASSLWGRGGQETQYF.

The V call is TRBV4-3, the J call TRBJ1-1; TCRdb lists TRBD1, though no DNA is available to test this call. The germline V gene has CDR1 LGHNA and CDR2 YSLEER. CDR3 size: 15 residues. This CDR3 is CASSRGVQKGTEAFF.

The genes are TRBV5-1 and TRBJ2-4; the TCRdb call, TRBD1, lacks DNA for checking. Germline CDR1 and CDR2: SGHRS and YFSETQ. This CDR3 has 16 amino acids. The chain's CDR3 is CASSSTGNRAKNIQYF.

The chain joins TRBV4-3 to TRBJ2-2; TCRdb indicates TRBD1, and absent DNA this call remains unverified. The CDR3 totals 16 residues. Germline V gene lookup returns CDR1 LGHNA and CDR2 YSLEER. CDR3 protein: CASSQAGTSNTGELFF.

This chain joins TRBV7-9 and TRBJ1-2; the D call from TCRdb, TRBD1, cannot be confirmed without DNA. The CDR3 sequence is 15 residues long. Germline V gene data show CDR1 as SEHNR and CDR2 as FQNEAQ (reference sequence). CDR3 in amino acids: CASSPRGAGNYGYTF.

The V call is TRBV7-2, the J call TRBJ2-1; TCRdb indicates TRBD2, and absent DNA this call remains unverified. This CDR3 is built from 15 residues. The germline V gene has CDR1 SGHTA and CDR2 FQGNSA. CDR3: CASSFGGGDFGEQFF.

This chain connects TRBV25-1 to TRBJ2-6. Germline V CDR1 and CDR2: MGHDK, SYGVNS. This CDR3 region has 16 residues. The CDR3 loop reads CASSLTGSSGANVLTF.

The V call is TRBV5-1, the J call TRBJ1-6. Germline-derived CDR1 and CDR2 are SGHRS and YFSETQ. The CDR3 runs 16 residues. The CDR3 sequence: CASSVYDRSYNSPLHF.